This T cell receptor (beta chain) was sequenced during a study of blood T cells in healthy people across ages. Study overall: Every two T cells gave about one barcoded beta molecule via template switching.

Turning to this clonotype: Its antigen is undetermined. An end of the junction differs from the germline gene, which may be a read error.

Germline V gives CDR1 MGHRA, CDR2 YSYEKL. This CDR3 region has 15 residues. PCR was performed a second time for about 6 to 11 cycles using a sample-barcoded 5' primer and a J-beta primer mix. TCRdb reanalysed the 5' RACE reads using MiXCR and keeps one entry per CDR3 protein. The table has approximately 900,000 distinct CDR3 sequences, around 46% seen once. Overall study results and limits: Donor CMV status was unknown, possibly confounding expanded clonotype changes.

V usage is TRBV4-1 and J usage is TRBJ2-1; D may be TRBD1 or TRBD2 (6 bases each). Sequencing was performed on blood. The TCR comes from a man younger than 45 in good health. CDR3 DNA sequence: TGCGCCAGCAGCCAAGCCGGGGGCTCCTACAATGGGCAGTTCTTC. It specifies CASSQAGGSYNGQFF.